The clone carrying this TCR beta chain showed up just once. V was pared by 4 bases and J by 0 bases, with 28 bases between. There are 20 residues in the CDR3. Germline CDR1 and CDR2: MRHNA and SNTAGT. The sample belongs to a study of cytomegalovirus exposure and HLA in healthy donors. As for the study in general: Earlier sequencing of approximately 200 million T cells yielded nearly 120 million unique TCR beta sequences.

The PCR had 60 Vbeta and 13 Jbeta primers. Generated by immunoSEQ multiplex PCR, the TCRdb table keeps only in-frame clones and is missing some. The repertoire holds 280,000 or so clones, with approximately 90% as singletons. The sequence was collected from a woman between 18 and 29 years old in good health and CMV-seronegative. Sample: PBMCs. J is TRBJ2-7 and V is TRBV6-4; a possible D gene is TRBD1 (5 bases). CDR3 sequence reads: CASSGHTTGQRRPPSYEQYF. The CDR3 DNA reads TGTGCCAGCAGTGGCCATACAACCGGACAAAGACGGCCACCCTCCTACGAGCAGTACTTC.